The following is a T cell receptor beta chain sequence with its context. The data were taken from a study of T cell changes during pregnancy in multiple sclerosis. TCRdb's table, derived via immunoSEQ multiplex PCR, lists solely in-frame clones and lacks some. The repertoire consists of about 24,000 clones, with roughly nine tenths occurring once and the leading ten covering roughly 9%. The sequence was collected from a female donor in good health, enrolled as a control in a pregnancy study. The sequencing here drew on CD8+ T cells from peripheral blood mononuclear cells, taken in the third trimester of pregnancy.

The CDR3 DNA sequence: TGCGCCAGCAGCTTGGTATCCAACGGCGGGGAGACCCAGTACTTC. It specifies CASSLVSNGGETQYF. The chain joins TRBV5-1 to TRBJ2-5, with D maybe TRBD2 (5 bases). This CDR3 region has 15 residues. The germline CDR1 and CDR2 sequences are SGHRS and YFSETQ. V gave up 0 bases and J gave up 5 bases, with 14 bases separating them.